The TCR beta chain under discussion was sequenced for a study of blood T cell repertoires in COVID-19 (dated by TCRdb to about 2020). Study-level background: Samples from collaborators originated in the United States, Italy and Spain and spanned both the acute and convalescent phases of COVID-19. The sample metadata nearly always contained a de-identified subject ID, COVID-19 status, age in years and sex. Deeply sampled blood TCRbeta repertoires from subjects exposed to, actively infected with, or recovered from COVID-19 were included in the dataset. The repertoires were released in a freely available public database meant as a resource for research on the immune response to SARS-CoV-2. Where available, HLA class I and class II types were taken from metadata supplied by the sample provider and were not determined by assay-based typing. The samples were drawn from two sources: the first 160 participants of the ongoing ImmuneRACE study, and 1,254 subjects contributed by 6 global collaborators. The prospective study material was composed of cDNA or gDNA derived from T cells, B-cell-depleted T cells, or PBMCs. What the research found in general, with its limitations: The quantity of clinical and demographic metadata differed by source and by participant and was supplied without curation.

The CDR3 starts with the cysteine, ends with the phenylalanine, and has 15 residues. Just the 45-base CDR3 DNA is kept, in frame starting at base 1. The germline V gene (reference sequence) specifies SEHNR as CDR1 and FQNEAQ as CDR2. V was cut back by 2 bases and J by 1 base, leaving a gap of 10 bases between them. TCRbeta CDR3 regions were amplified from genomic DNA using the immunoSEQ Assay, a bias-controlled multiplex PCR. The original pipeline was this. Within the assay, amplification of reference gene primers was used to estimate how many nucleated cells each sample contained. To quantify the absolute abundance of each unique TCRbeta CDR3 rearrangement, sequence reads were collapsed and filtered. Productive Simpson clonality was computed per sample as the square root of Simpson's diversity index over productive rearrangements. What TCRdb holds here is the immuneACCESS table cut down to in-frame rearrangements. Part of the clones is not present; checked against another copy, under half of the missing clones reflect an unresolved V gene, and the others are unexplained. V and J calls and clone size are copied from that table; D and trimming were computed from the DNA. This sample comprises fewer than 400,000 clones, 90% of them detected only once. The ten largest clones take up approximately 4.1% of the sample.

As concerns this clone: Its antigen remains unidentified. No base qualities exist here, and no much larger clone lies one base off it.

Enrolling through a virtual design, the prospective study's participants ranged in age from roughly 18 to 90 years and lived across approximately 25 United States geographic areas. In the prospective study, participants were assigned to cohorts based on the clinical history participants reported in a screening survey and a study questionnaire. Exposed participants had been in contact with someone with a PCR-confirmed or clinician-diagnosed COVID-19 case within 2 weeks of study entry. Each participant in the prospective study had whole blood, serum and a nasopharyngeal or oropharyngeal swab collected by mobile phlebotomists. Participants in the prospective study had the option to provide additional blood draws and questionnaires over a 2-month period. Before DNA extraction, prospective study blood samples were shipped either frozen or at room temperature.

Specimen: PBMCs or T cells enriched from blood (not recorded which). This chain joins TRBV7-9 to TRBJ2-3, with an unclear D gene assignment. The sequence derives from a woman aged 30 to 39 who had been exposed to COVID-19. This receptor carries the CDR3 CASSLLRLGTDTQYF. The nucleotide sequence is given as TGTGCCAGCAGCTTATTGAGGTTGGGCACAGATACGCAGTATTTT.